This T cell receptor beta chain stems from a study of OX40 agonist ivuxolimab in advanced cancers. Study background: Intravenous ivuxolimab was administered to patients every 2 weeks at 0.01 to 10 mg/kg.

This CDR3 is 14 amino acids long. The germline V gene encodes CDR1 SEHNR and CDR2 FQNEAQ (reference sequence). The V gene lost 1 base and the J gene lost 1 base, with 7 bases spanning the gap. Notes on this clone: Its specificity is unknown.

Regarding the study as a whole: The CD4+ and CD8+ T cells in the blood had expanded clonally by week 6 at 0.1 to 3.0 mg/kg.

Libraries were prepared by immunoSEQ multiplex PCR; TCRdb keeps only in-frame clonotypes and omits some of them. The sample holds roughly 86,000 clones, around 94% seen once. The source is an adult with an advanced solid tumor such as melanoma, head and neck, liver or kidney cancer. The chain recombines TRBV7-9 with TRBJ1-1; D not certain. The input for sequencing was CD4+ or CD8+ T cells sorted from blood, taken in a trial of the OX40 agonist ivuxolimab. The CDR3 sequence is CASSLGGGNTEAFF. For the CDR3, the DNA is TGTGCCAGCAGCTTAGGAGGAGGGAACACTGAAGCTTTCTTT.